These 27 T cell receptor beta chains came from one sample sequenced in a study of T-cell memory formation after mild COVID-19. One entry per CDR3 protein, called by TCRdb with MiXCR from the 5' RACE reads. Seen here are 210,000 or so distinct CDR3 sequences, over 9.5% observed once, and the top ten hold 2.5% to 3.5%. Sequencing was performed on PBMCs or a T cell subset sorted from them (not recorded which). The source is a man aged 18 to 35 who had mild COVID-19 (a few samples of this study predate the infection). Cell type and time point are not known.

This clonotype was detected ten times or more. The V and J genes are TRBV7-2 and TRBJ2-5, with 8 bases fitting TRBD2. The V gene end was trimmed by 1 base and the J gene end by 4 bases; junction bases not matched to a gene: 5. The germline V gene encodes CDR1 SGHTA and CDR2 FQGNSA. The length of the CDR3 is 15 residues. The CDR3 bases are TGTGCCAGCAGCTTAGTTAGCGGGGACGGAGAGACCCAGTACTTC. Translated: CASSLVSGDGETQYF.

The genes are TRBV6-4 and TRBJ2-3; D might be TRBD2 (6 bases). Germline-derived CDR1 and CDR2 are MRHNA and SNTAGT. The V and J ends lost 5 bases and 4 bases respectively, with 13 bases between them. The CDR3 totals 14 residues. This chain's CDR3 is CASSREEWSDTQYF. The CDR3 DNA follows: TGTGCCAGCAGTAGGGAGGAGTGGTCAGATACGCAGTATTTT.

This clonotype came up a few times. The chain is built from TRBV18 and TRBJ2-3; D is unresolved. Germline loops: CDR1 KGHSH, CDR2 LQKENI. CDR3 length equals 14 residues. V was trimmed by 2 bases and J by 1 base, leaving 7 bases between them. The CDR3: CASSPRSGTDTQYF. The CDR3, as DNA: TGTGCCAGCTCACCAAGATCGGGCACAGATACGCAGTATTTT.

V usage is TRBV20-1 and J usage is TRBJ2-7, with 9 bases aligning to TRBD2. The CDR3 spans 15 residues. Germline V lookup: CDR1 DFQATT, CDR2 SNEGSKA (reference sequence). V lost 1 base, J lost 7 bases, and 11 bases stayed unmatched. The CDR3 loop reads CSARVGFLAGKEQYF. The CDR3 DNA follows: TGCAGTGCTAGAGTGGGATTTCTAGCGGGGAAAGAGCAGTACTTC.

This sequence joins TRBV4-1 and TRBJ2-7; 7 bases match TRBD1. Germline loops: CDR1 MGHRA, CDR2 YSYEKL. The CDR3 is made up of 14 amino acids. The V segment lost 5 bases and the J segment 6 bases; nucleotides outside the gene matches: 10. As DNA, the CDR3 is TGCGCCAGCAGCTCTAGACAGGGAGTCCTCGAGCAGTACGTC. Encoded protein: CASSSRQGVLEQYV.

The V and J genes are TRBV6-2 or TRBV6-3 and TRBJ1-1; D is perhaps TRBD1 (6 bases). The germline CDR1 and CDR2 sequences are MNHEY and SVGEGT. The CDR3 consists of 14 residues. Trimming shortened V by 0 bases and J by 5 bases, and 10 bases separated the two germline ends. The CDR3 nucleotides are TGTGCCAGCAGTTACTCACAGGGCCGGACTGAAGCTTTCTTT. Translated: CASSYSQGRTEAFF.

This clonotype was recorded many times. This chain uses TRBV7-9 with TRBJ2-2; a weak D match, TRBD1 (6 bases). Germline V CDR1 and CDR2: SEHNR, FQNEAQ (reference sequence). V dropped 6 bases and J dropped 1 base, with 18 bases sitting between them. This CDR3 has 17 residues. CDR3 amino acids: CASRSSPGHLNTGELFF. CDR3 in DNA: TGTGCCAGCAGATCTAGTCCGGGACACCTGAACACCGGGGAGCTGTTTTTT.

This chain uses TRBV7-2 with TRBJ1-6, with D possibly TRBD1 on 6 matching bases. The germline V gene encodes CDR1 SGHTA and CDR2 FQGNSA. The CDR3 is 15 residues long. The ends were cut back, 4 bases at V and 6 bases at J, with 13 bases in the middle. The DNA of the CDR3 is TGTGCCAGCAGCTCCCAGGGGCAGGGTAATTCACCCCTCCACTTT. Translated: CASSSQGQGNSPLHF.

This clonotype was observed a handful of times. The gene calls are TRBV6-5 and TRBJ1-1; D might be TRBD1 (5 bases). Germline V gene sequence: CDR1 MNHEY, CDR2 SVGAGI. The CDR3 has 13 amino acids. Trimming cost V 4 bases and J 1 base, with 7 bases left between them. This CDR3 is CASSSRENTEAFF. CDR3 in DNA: TGTGCCAGCAGTTCCAGGGAGAACACTGAAGCTTTCTTT.

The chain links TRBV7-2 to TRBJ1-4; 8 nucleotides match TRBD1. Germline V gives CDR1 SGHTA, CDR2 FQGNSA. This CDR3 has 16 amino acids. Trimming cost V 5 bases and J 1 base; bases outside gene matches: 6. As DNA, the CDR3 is TGTGCCAGCAGCCGACAGGGGCCCCTAACTAATGAAAAACTGTTTTTT. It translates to CASSRQGPLTNEKLFF.

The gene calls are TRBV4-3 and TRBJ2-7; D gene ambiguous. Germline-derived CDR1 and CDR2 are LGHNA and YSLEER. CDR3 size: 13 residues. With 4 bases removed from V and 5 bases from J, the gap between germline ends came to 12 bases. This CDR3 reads CASSPVGWDEQYF. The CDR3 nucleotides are TGCGCCAGCAGCCCCGTTGGGTGGGACGAGCAGTACTTC.

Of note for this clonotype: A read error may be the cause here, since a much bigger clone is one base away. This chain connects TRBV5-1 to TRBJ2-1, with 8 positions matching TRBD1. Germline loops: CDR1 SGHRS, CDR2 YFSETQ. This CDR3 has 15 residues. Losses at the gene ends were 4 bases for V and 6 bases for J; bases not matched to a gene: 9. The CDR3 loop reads CASSPQGVKGNEQFF. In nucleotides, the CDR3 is TGCGCCAGCAGCCCACAGGGGGTTAAAGGCAATGAGCAGTTCTTC.

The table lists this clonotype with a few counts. CDR3 amino acids: CASSDVGLARETQYF. As DNA, the CDR3 is TGTGCCAGCAGTGACGTGGGACTAGCCCGGGAGACCCAGTACTTC. The genes are TRBV6-1 and TRBJ2-5; 9 nucleotides align to TRBD2. Losses at the gene ends were 3 bases for V and 5 bases for J; bases not matched to a gene: 7. The length of the CDR3 is 15 residues. CDR1 is MNHNS, CDR2 SASEGT, per germline.

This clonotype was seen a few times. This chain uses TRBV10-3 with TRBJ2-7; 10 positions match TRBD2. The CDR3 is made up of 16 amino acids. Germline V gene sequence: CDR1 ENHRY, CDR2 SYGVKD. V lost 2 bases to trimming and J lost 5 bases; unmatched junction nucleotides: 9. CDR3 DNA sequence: TGTGCCATCAGTGAGAGGACTAGCGGACCCCTCCACGAGCAGTACGTC. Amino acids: CAISERTSGPLHEQYV.

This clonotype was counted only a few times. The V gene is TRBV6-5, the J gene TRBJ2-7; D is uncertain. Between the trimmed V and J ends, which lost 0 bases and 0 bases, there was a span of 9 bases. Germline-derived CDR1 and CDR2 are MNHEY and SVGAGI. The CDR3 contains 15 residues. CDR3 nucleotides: TGTGCCAGCAGTTACTCGAAGGCGAGCTCCTACGAGCAGTACTTC. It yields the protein CASSYSKASSYEQYF.

The CDR3 coding sequence is TGTGCCAGCAGTCAGGGACTAGCAGTCCCAGATACGCAGTATTTT. Amino acid sequence: CASSQGLAVPDTQYF. The gene calls are TRBV6-2 or TRBV6-3 and TRBJ2-3; 9 bases fit TRBD2. J was trimmed by 4 bases and V by 5 bases; bases with no gene match: 7. This CDR3 has 15 amino acids. Germline CDR1 is MNHEY and CDR2 is SVGEGT.

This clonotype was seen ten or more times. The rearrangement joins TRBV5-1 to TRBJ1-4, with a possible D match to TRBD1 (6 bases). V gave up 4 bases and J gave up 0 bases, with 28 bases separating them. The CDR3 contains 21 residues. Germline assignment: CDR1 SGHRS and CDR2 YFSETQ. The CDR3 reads CASSPGRRGALANATNEKLFF. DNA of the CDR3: TGCGCCAGCAGCCCCGGGCGGAGGGGGGCCCTAGCCAACGCAACTAATGAAAAACTGTTTTTT.

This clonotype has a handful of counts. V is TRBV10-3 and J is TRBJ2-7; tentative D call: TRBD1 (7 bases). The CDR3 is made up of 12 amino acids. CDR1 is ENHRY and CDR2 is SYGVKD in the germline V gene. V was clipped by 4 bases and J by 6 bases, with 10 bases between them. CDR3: CAISGQGGEQYV. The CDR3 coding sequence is TGTGCCATCAGTGGGCAGGGGGGCGAGCAGTACGTC.

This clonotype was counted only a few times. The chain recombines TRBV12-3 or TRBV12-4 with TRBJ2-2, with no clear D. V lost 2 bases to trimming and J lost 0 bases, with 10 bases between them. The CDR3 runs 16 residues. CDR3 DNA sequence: TGTGCCAGCAGTTTAAGGCCTACACCGAACACCGGGGAGCTGTTTTTT. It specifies CASSLRPTPNTGELFF.

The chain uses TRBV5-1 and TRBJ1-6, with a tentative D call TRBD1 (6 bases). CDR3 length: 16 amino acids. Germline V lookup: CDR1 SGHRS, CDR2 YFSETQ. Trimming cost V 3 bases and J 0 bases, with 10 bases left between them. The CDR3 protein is CASSSDRSSYNSPLHF. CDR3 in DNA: TGCGCCAGCAGCTCGGACAGAAGCTCCTATAATTCACCCCTCCACTTT.

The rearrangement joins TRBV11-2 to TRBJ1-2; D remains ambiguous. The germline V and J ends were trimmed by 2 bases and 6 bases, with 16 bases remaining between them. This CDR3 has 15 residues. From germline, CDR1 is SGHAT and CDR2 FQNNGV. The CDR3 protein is CASSLFYEQRNGYTF. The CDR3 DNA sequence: TGTGCCAGCAGCTTATTTTACGAGCAGCGGAATGGCTACACCTTC.

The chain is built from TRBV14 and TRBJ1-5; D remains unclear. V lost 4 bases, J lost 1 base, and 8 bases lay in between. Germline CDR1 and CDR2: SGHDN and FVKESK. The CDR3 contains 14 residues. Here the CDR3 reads CASSPTNSNQPQHF. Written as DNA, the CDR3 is TGTGCCAGCAGCCCTACCAACAGCAATCAGCCCCAGCATTTT.

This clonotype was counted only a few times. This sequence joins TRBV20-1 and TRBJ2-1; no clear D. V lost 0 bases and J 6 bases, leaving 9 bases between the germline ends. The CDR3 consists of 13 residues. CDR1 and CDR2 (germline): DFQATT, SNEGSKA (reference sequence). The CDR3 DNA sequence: TGCAGTGCTAGAGATCCACGCGCCAATGAGCAGTTCTTC. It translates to CSARDPRANEQFF.

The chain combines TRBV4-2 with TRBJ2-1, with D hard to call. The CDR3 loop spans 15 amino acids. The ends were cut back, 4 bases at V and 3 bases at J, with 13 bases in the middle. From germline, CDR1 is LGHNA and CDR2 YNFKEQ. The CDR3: CASSPEPHNYNEQFF. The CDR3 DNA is TGTGCCAGCAGCCCCGAGCCCCACAACTACAATGAGCAGTTCTTC.

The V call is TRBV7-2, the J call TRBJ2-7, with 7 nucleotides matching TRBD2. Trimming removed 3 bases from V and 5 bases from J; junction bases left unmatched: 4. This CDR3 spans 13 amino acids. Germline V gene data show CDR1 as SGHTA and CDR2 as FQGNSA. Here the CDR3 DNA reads TGTGCCAGCAGCTTGGGCGGGAGCCACGAGCAGTACTTC. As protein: CASSLGGSHEQYF.

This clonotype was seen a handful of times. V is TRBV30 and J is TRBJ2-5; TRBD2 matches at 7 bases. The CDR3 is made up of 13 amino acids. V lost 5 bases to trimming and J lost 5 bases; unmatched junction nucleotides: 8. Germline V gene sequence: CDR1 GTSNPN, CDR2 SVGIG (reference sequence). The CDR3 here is CAWGDIGRETQYF. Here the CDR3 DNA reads TGTGCCTGGGGTGACATCGGGAGGGAGACCCAGTACTTC.

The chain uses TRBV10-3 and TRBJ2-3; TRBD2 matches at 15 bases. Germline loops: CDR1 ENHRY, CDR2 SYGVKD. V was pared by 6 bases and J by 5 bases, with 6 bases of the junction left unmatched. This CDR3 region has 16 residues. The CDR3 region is CAISRTSGGAGDTQYF. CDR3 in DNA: TGTGCCATCAGCCGGACTAGCGGGGGGGCGGGAGATACGCAGTATTTT.